A selection of T cell receptor beta chains follows, all from one sample in a study of cytomegalovirus exposure and HLA in healthy donors. Clones were read by immunoSEQ multiplex PCR, and TCRdb kept only the in-frame ones, dropping some. The repertoire has approximately 170,000 clones, around 78% of them found once; the top ten carry under 2%. Sequencing was carried out using PBMCs. Receptor source: a man in his forties or fifties in good health and CMV-seronegative. Both conserved end residues are trimmed from each CDR3.

J gene	V gene	CDR3 protein
TRBJ2-3	TRBV14	ASSQGRKSTDTQY
TRBJ2-1	TRBV5-1	ASSLRGGYYNEQF
TRBJ1-2	TRBV7-8	ASSLGDIGYT
TRBJ2-1	TRBV6-5	ATGSGEGYNEQF
TRBJ2-7	TRBV11-2	ASSLDSGYEQY
TRBJ1-2	TRBV4-1	ASSQGTVYGYT
TRBJ2-1	TRBV7-3	ASSLIPRTSGDNEQF
TRBJ1-1	TRBV5-4	ASSVTVNTEAF
TRBJ2-1	TRBV5-1	ASSLHGQYNEQF
TRBJ2-7	TRBV6-5	ASSYSGGDGYEQY
TRBJ1-4	TRBV6-1	ASSEAAVPGHLDEKLF
TRBJ2-1	TRBV7-9	SSSYAGGPYNEQF
TRBJ1-5	TRBV9	ASSVDRGLEPQH
TRBJ1-5	TRBV19	ATKITGGQGNQPQH
TRBJ2-2	TRBV28	ASSFPPPLAGNTGELF
TRBJ2-1	TRBV6-1	ASSRTSTYNEQF
TRBJ1-4	TRBV15	ATSRGGVPNEKLF
TRBJ2-2	TRBV2	ASRETGATGELF
TRBJ1-1	TRBV13	ASSSRGTTEAF
TRBJ1-4	TRBV5-6	ASSLGQGSATNEKLF
TRBJ2-1	TRBV10-3	AIRLHSGAFEQF
TRBJ2-1	TRBV18	ASSPNPTSYNEQF
-	TRBV28	ASTLTGSSYEQY
TRBJ2-2	TRBV7-2	ASNKREPGTGELF
TRBJ2-7	TRBV7-2	ASSLGRQGTEQY
TRBJ2-1	TRBV5-4	ASSYDTNNEQF
TRBJ2-1	TRBV19	ASSIGQGAGNEQF
TRBJ2-3	TRBV7-9	ASSLDREGNTQY
TRBJ2-7	TRBV6-5	ASRSGTGPYEQY
TRBJ2-3	TRBV9	ASSALGSRLAGGPIDTQY
TRBJ2-3	TRBV2	ASSDRELAGAGTQY
TRBJ2-2	TRBV5-8	ASSLRSASTAGSGELF
TRBJ2-5	TRBV5-1	ASSSLQGAGETQY
TRBJ2-7	TRBV9	ASSSGGAIYEQY
TRBJ1-1	TRBV20-1	SARESTEAF